The 6 T cell receptor beta chains reported below all come from one sample, sequenced in a study of siplizumab effects on memory and regulatory T cells. Sequencing was performed with immunoSEQ multiplex PCR; in TCRdb, only in-frame clones are kept and a portion is missing. The repertoire holds about 100,000 clones, with around 90% as singletons. The sample was non-Treg CD4+ T cells sorted from blood. Receptors originate from a human donor in good health.

The chain recombines TRBV6-6 with TRBJ1-1, with D uncertain. Trimming stripped 0 bases from V and 1 base from J, with 6 bases between. The CDR3 consists of 14 residues. The germline CDR1 and CDR2 sequences are MNHNY and SVGAGI (reference sequence). CDR3 in DNA: TGTGCCAGCAGTTACTCGTCGGCGAACACTGAAGCTTTCTTT. Amino acids: CASSYSSANTEAFF.

The chain joins TRBV14 to TRBJ2-7; D might be TRBD1 (6 bases). The CDR3 is 14 amino acids. V lost 0 bases, J lost 3 bases, and 9 bases lay in between. Looked up from germline, CDR1 is SGHDN and CDR2 is FVKESK. CDR3 coding DNA: TGTGCCAGCAGCCAAGATTGGGACAACTACGAGCAGTACTTC. The encoded protein is CASSQDWDNYEQYF.

V usage is TRBV7-8 and J usage is TRBJ2-1, with 9 bases that match TRBD2. CDR1 SGHVS and CDR2 FQNEAQ come from the germline V gene. V shed 1 base and J 4 bases; nucleotides not matched to a gene: 5. The CDR3 consists of 16 residues. In DNA form, the CDR3 reads TGTGCCAGCAGCTTAGGGGCGGGAGGGTCATACAATGAGCAGTTCTTC. Protein product: CASSLGAGGSYNEQFF.

A remark on this clone: The junction does not match germline at one end; this may be a read error. The chain uses TRBV15 and TRBJ2-7, with D perhaps matching TRBD2 (6 bases). Per germline, CDR1 LNHNV and CDR2 YYDKDF (reference sequence). The CDR3 contains 14 residues. CDR3 bases: TGTGCCACCAGCAATAGCGGAGAACTCTACGGGCAGTACTTC. Its translation: CATSNSGELYGQYF.

The CDR3 here is CASSLQGPPYEQYF. The CDR3 bases are TGTGCCAGCAGTCTACAGGGGCCGCCCTACGAGCAGTACTTC. The gene calls are TRBV28 and TRBJ2-7; 7 bases match TRBD1. The V gene end was trimmed by 5 bases and the J gene end by 2 bases; junction bases not matched to a gene: 6. The CDR3 contains 14 residues. Germline assignment: CDR1 MDHEN and CDR2 SYDVKM.

This clone was picked up one time. This rearrangement joins TRBV6-5 to TRBJ2-7, with 9 bases matching TRBD1. Germline assignment: CDR1 MNHEY and CDR2 SVGAGI. The CDR3 extends over 15 amino acids. With 5 bases clipped from V and 4 bases from J, the junction kept 9 bases outside the gene matches. CDR3 protein: CASSRSGTGTYEQYF. CDR3 bases: TGTGCCAGCAGTCGATCCGGGACAGGGACGTACGAGCAGTACTTC.